This TCR beta chain derives from a study of OX40 agonist ivuxolimab in advanced cancers. The data were produced by immunoSEQ multiplex PCR, yet TCRdb's version contains in-frame clones alone and is incomplete. The profile shows tens of thousands of clones, roughly 80% of them singletons. About this clone itself: No antigen is known for it.

Findings of the study overall: Low normalized T-cell clonal expansion was additionally recorded for some nonresponders.

This CDR3 has 17 residues. Looked up from germline, CDR1 is SQVTM and CDR2 is ANQGSEA. The J segment lost 4 bases and the V segment lost 5 bases, leaving 19 bases of the junction unmatched. The rearrangement links TRBV29-1 to TRBJ1-2; TRBD1 agrees at 7 bases. The source is an adult with an advanced solid tumor such as melanoma, head and neck, liver or kidney cancer. The sample consisted of CD4+ or CD8+ T cells sorted from blood, taken in a trial of the OX40 agonist ivuxolimab. The CDR3 DNA is TGCAGCGTTACCGGGACAGAGAAGTCCCAAGATCCCTATGGCTACACCTTC. Translated, it gives CSVTGTEKSQDPYGYTF.